In this sample, the clone carrying this T cell receptor (beta chain) turned up once. This sample is drawn from a study of shared T cell receptors in the human thymus. Only in-frame clones appear in the TCRdb table, and some are missing; sequencing was by immunoSEQ multiplex PCR. Here the sample spans approximately 730,000 clones, around 85% being singletons. V lost 4 bases and J lost 6; bases outside the gene matches: 21. There are 18 residues in the CDR3. Looked up from germline, CDR1 is LGHNA and CDR2 is YNFKEQ. The data were also submitted as part of a second study, on human thymus T cells. That paper notes: Having corrective surgery for congenital heart defects, healthy Finnish infants were the ones who donated. Resections were taken during corrective heart surgery, and the thymus tissue came from these. Thymic and blood repertoires seemed to favor certain V and J genes. Highly overlapping thymic repertoires in unrelated individuals were reported by related research.

The origin of this receptor is a girl younger than two with a congenital heart defect. Sequencing was performed on thymocytes. This rearrangement joins TRBV4-2 to TRBJ2-7; 7 bases match TRBD2. The CDR3 spells CASSRRPPSGTLFGEQYF. The CDR3 DNA reads as TGTGCCAGCAGCCGCCGCCCCCCTAGCGGAACCCTTTTCGGCGAGCAGTACTTC.